This T cell receptor beta chain is drawn from a study of cytomegalovirus exposure and HLA in healthy donors. Study-wide results and limits: TCR beta sequences numbering about 17,000 were associated with HLA alleles at 0.05 false discovery rate in a later analysis. According to an earlier analysis, most TCR beta V segments yielded productive rearrangements about 90% or about 30% of the time.

This PCR relied on a set of 60 Vbeta primers and 13 Jbeta primers. The data were produced by immunoSEQ multiplex PCR, yet TCRdb's version contains in-frame clones alone and is incomplete. The table shows over 150,000 clones, with around four fifths occurring only once. In nominal health when sampled, donors likely had unrecorded immune exposures nonetheless. In its sample, this clone was seen a few times. Its antigen is unknown. This CDR3 region has 14 residues. The V gene end was trimmed by 4 bases and the J gene end by 7 bases; junction bases not matched to a gene: 6. Germline V lookup: CDR1 SGDLS, CDR2 YYNGEE.

The chain joins TRBV9 to TRBJ1-5; 9 bases are shared with TRBD1. Sequenced material: PBMCs. This clonotype was obtained from a woman aged 25 to 45 in good health and CMV-seropositive. The CDR3 DNA reads as TGTGCCAGCAGCCCCGGGACAGGGCACCAGCCCCAGCATTTT. Protein: CASSPGTGHQPQHF.